This T cell receptor beta chain was obtained from a study of breast tumors, draining lymph nodes, adjacent tissues. Study results and caveats: That most tumor T cells come from lymph nodes remained unproven.

The germline V gene has CDR1 MDHEN and CDR2 SYDVKM. This CDR3 comprises 12 residues. V was cut by 5 bases and J by 6 bases, with 8 bases left in between. TCRdb reprocessed the multiplex PCR reads with MiXCR, giving one entry per CDR3 protein. This table has around 140,000 distinct CDR3 sequences, around 20% appearing once. Samples came from axillary lymph nodes draining the breast cancer. In this sample, this clonotype turned up a few times. Its antigen is unknown. The sequence derives from a female donor with breast cancer. Some clones in this sample may be carry-over from other donors' samples. Specimen: axillary lymph node tissue. This rearrangement joins TRBV28 to TRBJ2-1; D is ambiguous. The CDR3 DNA sequence: TGTGCCAGCAGTCATCTACCCAATGAGCAGTTCTTC. Residues: CASSHLPNEQFF.